This TCR beta chain appears in the sequencing data of a study of cytomegalovirus exposure and HLA in healthy donors (dated by TCRdb to 2016 to 2017). As for the study more broadly: An earlier analysis of roughly 500 of the donors reported about 260 Gb of sequence data and some 110 million unique TCR beta sequences obtained from about 180 million T cells. A later genetic analysis used genome-wide SNP genotypes for about 60% of the 666 donors, treating that subset as a discovery cohort. Because of strong linkage in the cohort, roughly five DR-DQ haplotypes were treated as single units for association and clustering. To predict cytomegalovirus infection status, the study brought together high-throughput TCR immunosequencing, statistical association of individual TCRs with disease status, and machine learning. An earlier analysis of several hundred of the donors applied high-throughput TCR beta sequencing to assess whether each TCR beta V gene segment acted as functional or pseudogenic. Every repertoire in the discovery cohort had been generated on one and the same sequencing platform. Class I and class II HLA loci were covered by the typing at four-digit resolution. To study patterns of TCR occurrence, a later analysis re-analyzed previously published TCR beta repertoires from under 750 donors and added high-resolution HLA genotyping. Alongside the repertoire data, information on donor age, sex, ethnicity and CMV serostatus was compiled. Roughly 300 gigabases of sequencing data and 70 million to 95 million unique TCR sequences made up an early release that covered approximately 650 HLA-typed donors. A separate validation cohort of roughly 110 different subjects was used in addition to the 666-subject first cohort. In the later analysis, no new phenotypic data were used to find candidate immune exposures; instead, reliance was placed on TCR beta sequences and their occurrence across donors. Typing coverage differed by locus: A, B, C, DRB1 and DQB1 were typed in about 629-640 donors, DQA1 in 522, DPA1 in nearly 610, and DPB1 in around 440. The study profiled the T cell repertoires of 550 to 700 subjects by immunosequencing and related them to cytomegalovirus serostatus. Of the approximately 370 genotyped donors, 81% were placed in the genetic ancestry cluster associated with self-reported Caucasian donors. Among 398 genotyped donors of the cohort, an average of 235,054 unique TCR beta nucleotide sequences were sequenced per donor, roughly 18% of them non-productive. The study aimed to test whether cataloging public T cell receptors could reveal signatures of past pathogen exposure.

Libraries were built with the immunoSEQ multiplex PCR assay. For the multiplex PCR, a mixture combining 60 forward primers for TCR Vbeta segments and 13 reverse primers for TCR Jbeta segments was used. Amplification of the CDR3 region of rearranged TCR beta genes was performed with a multiplex PCR assay on genomic DNA. The Illumina HiSeq System was used to sequence the amplified TCR beta libraries as 87-base-pair reads. Processing in the source paper ran as follows. In a later analysis, approximately 74 million unique TCR beta chains were counted across the 500 to 850 repertoires, and about 9.9 million of these chains were shared by at least two donors. Raw reads were error-corrected and collapsed into unique sequences by a nearest-neighbor algorithm in which closely related sequences were merged to remove PCR and sequencing errors. V, D and J gene segments were assigned by aligning CDR3 sequences to IMGT reference sequences. For a sequence to be retained, a match of at least six nucleotides to both a V gene segment and a J gene segment was required. A rearrangement counted as productive if the CDR3 had no stop codons and remained in frame with V and J, and every other rearrangement counted as non-productive. CDR3 was defined according to IMGT convention as the region running from the second conserved V-encoded cysteine to the conserved J-encoded phenylalanine. The earlier analysis of about 590 of the donors excluded sequences that lacked an unambiguous match to a single V gene segment. An earlier analysis of around 600 of the donors classified V segments as functional when productive rearrangements were above 56.7% and as segregating when the standard deviation between donors was above 5%. A statistical classification framework was developed to diagnose cytomegalovirus status using the catalog of TCR beta chain sequences. V and J gene assignment, in a later analysis, came from comparing TCR nucleotide sequences with IMGT/GENE-DB human TR gene sequences. A later analysis assigned CDR3 sequences and most-parsimonious VDJ recombination scenarios with the TCRdist pipeline. In a later analysis, each TCR beta chain was defined by its CDR3 amino acid sequence together with its V-gene family, and reads without a unique V-gene family were excluded. As a way to deal with suspected cross-contamination and a sequencing artifact, a later analysis dropped approximately 570 nucleotide sequences that were highly shared and had low generation probability. A later analysis calculated a clonal expansion index for each public chain from normalized within-repertoire ranks of inferred template counts. A later analysis computed generation probabilities with a VDJ recombination model fitted to out-of-frame rearrangements, and checked the results against IGoR. A later analysis scored TCR-TCR, TCR-HLA and TCR-CMV co-occurrence with hypergeometric tests, applying a repertoire-size bias correction to TCR pairs. To estimate false discovery rates, a later analysis permuted the HLA or CMV assignments 20 times. In a later analysis, co-occurring TCRs were grouped using DBSCAN, and TCRdist sequence similarity was added for clustering within HLA-allele-positive subsets. Co-occurrence clustering excluded repertoires with fewer than 30,000 or more than 120,000 public chains, plus five with anomalous nucleotide sharing. As stored in TCRdb, this immuneACCESS dataset retains in-frame rearrangements with V and J assigned. A fraction of the clones does not appear; measured against another copy, unresolved V genes explain less than half of the discrepancy, and the remainder lacks a known reason. That table is the source of V, J and clone size, and D and trimming were worked out from the DNA. The table for this sample lists roughly 140,000 clones; about 80% of them were counted only once. The ten largest clones take up around 10% of the sample.

Here is what the overall study found, with its caveats: Compared with the roughly 700-donor mean, donors in an Asian-associated ancestry cluster had fewer N-insertions in productive TCRs, according to a later genetic analysis. Most TCR sequences were seen in very few donors, while some public TCRs were found in many individuals. The classifier was reported to diagnose cytomegalovirus status with high specificity and sensitivity in both the original cohort and the validation cohort. Broadly in line with IMGT annotations, most TCR beta V segments showed up in productive rearrangements about 90% or about 30% of the time in an earlier analysis of approximately 640 of the donors. In a later analysis, TCR association rates were found to vary across HLA loci, with the most associated TCRs seen for DRB1 alleles and the fewest for HLA-C alleles. The cohort was sequenced for TCR beta chains only, and without alpha or paired-chain data the features that could be detected were limited. A later analysis found that most CMV-associated TCR beta chains appeared HLA-restricted, with HLA associations seemingly driven largely by CMV exposure. V-gene and J-gene trimming of TCR beta chains was associated with a missense DCLRE1C variant in a later genetic analysis, and the association was replicated in an independent cohort. Linkage disequilibrium might explain the correlated functional status among segregating V segments, but an unknown experimental factor could not be excluded. Three of the identified cytomegalovirus-associated TCR beta chains were confirmed in vitro to be specific for cytomegalovirus antigens. The presence/absence analyses assumed that sequencing depth was roughly uniform across donors, and that assumption may not be true. A later analysis found that HLA-associated TCR beta chains were more clonally expanded and had lower generation probabilities than equally common non-associated chains. It was suggested by the authors that the approach could potentially be generalized to other disease states and immunological phenotypes. A further reported finding was that TCR beta sequences accurately predicted the HLA-A and HLA-B alleles for most subjects in the first cohort. Immune exposure information for the cohort was limited to CMV serostatus. The study gave a list of roughly 150 TCR beta chains associated with cytomegalovirus. A cluster of highly shared sequence variants was judged likely to represent a technical artifact of the sequencing pipeline. Strong co-occurrence of HLA alleles, especially DR and DQ, made assigning TCR associations to individual alleles difficult. Because counts were too low, about 17 rarely observed V segments, including chromosome 9 orphons, were excluded from the earlier analysis of 587 of the donors. Because the 87-base-pair reads could not distinguish some IMGT-functional V segments, including TRBV6-2 and TRBV6-3, those segments were excluded. Several of the top co-occurrence clusters appeared to be linked to parvovirus B19, influenza, CMV and Epstein-Barr virus, according to a later analysis. In a later analysis, some 17,000 TCR beta sequences were associated with specific HLA alleles at a false discovery rate of 0.05. HLA typing was unavailable for some donors at each locus, so association tests used only the typed subset.

Comments on this clone: The clone's antigen remains unknown. No much larger clone is present one base from it, and per-base qualities are unavailable.

Spanning cysteine to phenylalanine, the CDR3 consists of 14 amino acids. Of all the DNA, just the CDR3 is kept, 42 bases in frame from base 1. The germline V gene supplies CDR1 SGHTA and CDR2 FQGNSA. Trimmed from V: 5 bases; trimmed from J: 4 bases; junction bases lacking a gene match: 7. The cohort consisted of 666 healthy bone marrow donors. At the time of sampling, all cohort members were nominally healthy, though unrecorded immune exposures were likely present. The donor tested CMV seropositive, placing the donor among the 250 to 350 seropositive members of the cohort. Every donor gave a peripheral blood sample, and the peripheral blood mononuclear cells from that sample were used for TCR beta sequencing. The Qiagen DNeasy Blood Extraction Kit was used to extract genomic DNA from the blood cell samples.

The source is a woman aged 55-75 years in good health and CMV-seropositive. Recombination linked TRBV7-2 to TRBJ2-7, and 8 junction bases match TRBD2. Sequencing was carried out using PBMCs. The nucleotide sequence is TGTGCCAGCAGCCTGGGGCGGGAGGCATACGAGCAGTACTTC. Translated, it gives CASSLGREAYEQYF.